This is a list of T cell receptor beta chains from one sample in a study of T cells after yellow fever vaccination. Via MiXCR, TCRdb re-called the 5' RACE reads, giving one row per CDR3 protein. The sample comprises fewer than 400,000 distinct CDR3 sequences, about 6.2% of which are singletons, and around 16% rests with the top ten. The sample in question was PBMCs, obtained 5 days after the yellow fever booster vaccination. The source of these receptors is a man aged 30-40 years who received the YFV17D yellow fever vaccine. The CDR3 runs from the conserved cysteine through the conserved F or W.

V gene: TRBV5-1
CDR3 protein: CASSLLGREINEQFF

V gene: TRBV7-6
CDR3 protein: CASSLQPGTSGGQETQYF

V gene: TRBV27
CDR3 protein: CASSNRGSGYTGELFF

V gene: TRBV20-1
CDR3 protein: CSASRPGNYNEQFF

V gene: TRBV7-2
CDR3 protein: CASSLAGTVQETQYF

V gene: TRBV7-2
CDR3 protein: CASSSRRLNEQFF

V gene: TRBV15
CDR3 protein: CATSTRKEGFYEQFF

V gene: TRBV12-3/TRBV12-4
CDR3 protein: CASSFQSNVPLEQYF

V gene: TRBV14
CDR3 protein: CASSRDYNEQFF

V gene: TRBV5-1
CDR3 protein: CASSWGTGGALNEQFF

V gene: TRBV20-1
CDR3 protein: CSAREDRGFETQYF

V gene: TRBV9
CDR3 protein: CASSITSGRAPDTQYF

V gene: TRBV4-2
CDR3 protein: CASSQDPGEAGFF

V gene: TRBV23-1
CDR3 protein: CASSQSRIGGPYNEQFF

V gene: TRBV27
CDR3 protein: CASSPTRSGMTWETQYF

V gene: TRBV12-3/TRBV12-4
CDR3 protein: CASSRRTGGSYEQYF

V gene: TRBV18
CDR3 protein: CASSPGTGADEQYF

V gene: TRBV6-1
CDR3 protein: CASSPGSQGLAYEQYF

V gene: TRBV5-1
CDR3 protein: CASSLVAGTNEKLFF

V gene: TRBV7-2
CDR3 protein: CASSLVGGNNEQFF

V gene: TRBV20-1
CDR3 protein: CEWASGTGTQYF

V gene: TRBV28
CDR3 protein: CASSLRTGGAGANVLTF

V gene: TRBV6-2/TRBV6-3
CDR3 protein: CASSYPGGAGTTGELFF

V gene: TRBV12-3/TRBV12-4
CDR3 protein: CASSLAIPTSVQAFF

V gene: TRBV7-6
CDR3 protein: CASSLAAGYEQYF

V gene: TRBV6-5
CDR3 protein: CASGQYEQYF

V gene: TRBV12-3/TRBV12-4
CDR3 protein: CASSQLGGRTDTQYF

V gene: TRBV7-2
CDR3 protein: CASSPGRVNEQYF

V gene: TRBV18
CDR3 protein: CASLLRTNTGAGNTIYF

V gene: TRBV5-1
CDR3 protein: CASSPQAGAENYGYTF

V gene: TRBV7-8
CDR3 protein: CASSFNQGRETQYF

V gene: TRBV3-1
CDR3 protein: CASSTRGQGSYNEQFF

V gene: TRBV20-1
CDR3 protein: CSARGGGAGYTF

V gene: TRBV27
CDR3 protein: CASSLRQGYHEQYF

V gene: TRBV6-1
CDR3 protein: CASGPGSGLVLGANVLTF

V gene: TRBV29-1
CDR3 protein: CSVMGQSYEQYF

V gene: TRBV18
CDR3 protein: CASSPETSRNEQFF

V gene: TRBV13
CDR3 protein: CASSGTGGSGEQFF